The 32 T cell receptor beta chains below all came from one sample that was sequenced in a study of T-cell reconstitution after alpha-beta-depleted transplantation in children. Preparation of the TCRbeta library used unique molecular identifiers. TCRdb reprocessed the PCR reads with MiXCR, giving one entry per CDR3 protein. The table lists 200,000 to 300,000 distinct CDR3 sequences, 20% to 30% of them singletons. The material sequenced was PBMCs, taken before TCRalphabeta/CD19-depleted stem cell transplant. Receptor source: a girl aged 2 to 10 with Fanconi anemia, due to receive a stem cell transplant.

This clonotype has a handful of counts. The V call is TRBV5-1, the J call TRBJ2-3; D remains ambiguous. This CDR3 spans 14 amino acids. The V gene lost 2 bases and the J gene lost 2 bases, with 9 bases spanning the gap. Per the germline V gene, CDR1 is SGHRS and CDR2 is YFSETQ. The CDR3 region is CASSFGSTTDTQYF. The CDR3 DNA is TGCGCCAGCAGCTTCGGCTCCACCACAGATACGCAGTATTTT. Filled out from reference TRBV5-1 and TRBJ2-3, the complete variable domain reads KAGVTQTPRYLIKTRGQQVTLSCSPISGHRSVSWYQQTPGQGLQFLFEYFSETQRNKGNFPGRFSGRQFSNSRSEMNVSTLELGDSALYLCASSFGSTTDTQYFGPGTRLTVL.

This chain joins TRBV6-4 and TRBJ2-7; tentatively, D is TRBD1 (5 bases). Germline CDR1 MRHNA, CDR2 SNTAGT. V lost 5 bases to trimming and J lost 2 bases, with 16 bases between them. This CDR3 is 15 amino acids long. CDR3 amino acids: CASSRPTVNTYEQYF. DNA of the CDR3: TGTGCCAGCAGTCGGCCGACAGTGAATACCTACGAGCAGTACTTC.

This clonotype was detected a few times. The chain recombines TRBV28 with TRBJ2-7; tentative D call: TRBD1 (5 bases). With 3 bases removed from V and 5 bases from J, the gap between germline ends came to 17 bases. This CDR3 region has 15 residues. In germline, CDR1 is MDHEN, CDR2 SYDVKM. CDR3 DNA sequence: TGTGCCAGCAGTTTTTCAGGGTGGCGTCCGAACGAGCAGTACTTC. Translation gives CASSFSGWRPNEQYF.

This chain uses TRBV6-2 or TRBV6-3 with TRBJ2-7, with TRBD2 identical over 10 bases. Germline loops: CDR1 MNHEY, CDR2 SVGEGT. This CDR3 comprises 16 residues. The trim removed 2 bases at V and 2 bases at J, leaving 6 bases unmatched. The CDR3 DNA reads TGTGCCAGCAGTTACCGAGGACTAGCGGAAACCTACGAGCAGTACTTC. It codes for CASSYRGLAETYEQYF.

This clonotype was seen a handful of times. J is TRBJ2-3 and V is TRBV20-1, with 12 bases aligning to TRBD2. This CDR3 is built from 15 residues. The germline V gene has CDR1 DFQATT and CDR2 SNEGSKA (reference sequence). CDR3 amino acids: CCSPSGRASTDTQYF. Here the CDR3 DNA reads TGCTGCTCCCCTAGCGGGAGGGCTAGCACAGATACGCAGTATTTT.

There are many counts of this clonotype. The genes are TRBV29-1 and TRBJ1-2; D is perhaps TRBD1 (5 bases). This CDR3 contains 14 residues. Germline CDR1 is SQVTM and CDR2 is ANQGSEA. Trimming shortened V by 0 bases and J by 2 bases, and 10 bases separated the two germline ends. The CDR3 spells CSVEEAGVNYGYTF. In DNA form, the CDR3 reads TGCAGCGTTGAAGAGGCGGGGGTAAACTATGGCTACACCTTC.

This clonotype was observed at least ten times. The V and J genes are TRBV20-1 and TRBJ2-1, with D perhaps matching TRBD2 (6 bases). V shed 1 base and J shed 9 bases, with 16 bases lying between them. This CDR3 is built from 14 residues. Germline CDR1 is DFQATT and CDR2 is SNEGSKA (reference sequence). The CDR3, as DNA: TGCAGTGCTAGAGTAATCCGGGACTCTGGTGAGCAGTTCTTC. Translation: CSARVIRDSGEQFF.

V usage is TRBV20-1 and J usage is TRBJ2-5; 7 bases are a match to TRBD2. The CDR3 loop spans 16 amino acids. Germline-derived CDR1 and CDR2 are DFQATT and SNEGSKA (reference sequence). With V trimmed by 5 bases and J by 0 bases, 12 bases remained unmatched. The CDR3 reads CSAEDGTTQYQETQYF. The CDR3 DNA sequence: TGCAGTGCTGAAGACGGGACTACCCAATACCAAGAGACCCAGTACTTC.

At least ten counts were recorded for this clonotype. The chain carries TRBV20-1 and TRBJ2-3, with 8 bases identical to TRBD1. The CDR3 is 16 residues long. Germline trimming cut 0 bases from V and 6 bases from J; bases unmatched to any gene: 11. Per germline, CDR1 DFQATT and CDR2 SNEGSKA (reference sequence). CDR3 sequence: CSARDAGGAVRDTQYF. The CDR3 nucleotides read TGCAGTGCTAGAGATGCAGGGGGCGCCGTCCGGGATACGCAGTATTTT.

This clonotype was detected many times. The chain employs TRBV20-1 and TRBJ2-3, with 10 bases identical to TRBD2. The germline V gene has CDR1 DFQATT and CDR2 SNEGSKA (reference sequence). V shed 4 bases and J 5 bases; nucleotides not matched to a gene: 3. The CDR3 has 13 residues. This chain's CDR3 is CSANLAGEDTQYF. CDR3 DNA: TGCAGTGCTAACCTAGCGGGAGAAGATACGCAGTATTTT.

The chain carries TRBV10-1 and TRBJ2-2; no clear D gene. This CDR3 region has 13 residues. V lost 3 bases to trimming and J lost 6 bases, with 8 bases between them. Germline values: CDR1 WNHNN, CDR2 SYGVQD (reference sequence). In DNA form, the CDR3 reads TGCGCCAGCAGTGAAGCTGGGGCCGGGGAGCTGTTTTTT. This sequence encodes CASSEAGAGELFF.

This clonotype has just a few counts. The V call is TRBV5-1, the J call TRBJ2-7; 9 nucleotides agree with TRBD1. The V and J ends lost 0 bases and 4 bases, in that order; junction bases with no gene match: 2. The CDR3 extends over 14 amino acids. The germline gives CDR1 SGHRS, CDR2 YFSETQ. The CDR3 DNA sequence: TGCGCCAGCAGCTTGGTCGGACAGGGGTACGAGCAGTACTTC. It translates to CASSLVGQGYEQYF.

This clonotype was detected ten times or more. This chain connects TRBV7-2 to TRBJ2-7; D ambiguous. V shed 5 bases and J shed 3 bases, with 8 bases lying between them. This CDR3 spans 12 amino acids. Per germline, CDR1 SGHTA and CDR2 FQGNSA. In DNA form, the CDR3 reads TGTGCCAGCAGCCTCTACTACTACGAGCAGTACTTC. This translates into CASSLYYYEQYF. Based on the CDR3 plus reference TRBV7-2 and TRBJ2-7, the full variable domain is GAGVSQSPSNKVTEKGKDVELRCDPISGHTALYWYRQSLGQGLEFLIYFQGNSAPDKSGLPSDRFSAERTGGSVSTLTIQRTQQEDSAVYLCASSLYYYEQYFGPGTRLTVT.

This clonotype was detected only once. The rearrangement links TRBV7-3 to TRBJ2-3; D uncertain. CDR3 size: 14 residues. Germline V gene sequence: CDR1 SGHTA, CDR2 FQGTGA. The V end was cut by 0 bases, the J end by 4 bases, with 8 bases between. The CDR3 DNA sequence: TGTGCCAGCAGCTTAACCGGACGGGCAGATACGCAGTATTTT. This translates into CASSLTGRADTQYF.

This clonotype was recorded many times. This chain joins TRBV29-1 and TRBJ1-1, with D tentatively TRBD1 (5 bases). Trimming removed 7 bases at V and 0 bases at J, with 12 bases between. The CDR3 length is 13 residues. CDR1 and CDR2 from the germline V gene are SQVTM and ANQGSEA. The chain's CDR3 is CSGLQGMNTEAFF. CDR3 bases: TGCAGCGGACTCCAGGGCATGAACACTGAAGCTTTCTTT.

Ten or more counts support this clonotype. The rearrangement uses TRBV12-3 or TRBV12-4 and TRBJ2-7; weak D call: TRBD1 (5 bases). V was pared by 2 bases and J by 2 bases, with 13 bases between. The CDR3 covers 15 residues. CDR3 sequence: CASSLSRASTYEQYF. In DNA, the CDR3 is TGTGCCAGCAGTTTATCCAGGGCCAGCACCTACGAGCAGTACTTC.

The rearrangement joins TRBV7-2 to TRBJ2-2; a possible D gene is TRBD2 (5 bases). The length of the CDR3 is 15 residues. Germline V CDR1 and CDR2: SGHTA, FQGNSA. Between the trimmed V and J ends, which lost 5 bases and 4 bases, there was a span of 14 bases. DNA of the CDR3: TGTGCCAGCAGCCTACAGACTCGGGGCACCGGGGAGCTGTTTTTT. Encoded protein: CASSLQTRGTGELFF.

CDR3 nucleotide sequence: TGTGCCAGCAGAGCGACTAGCGGGGGAGTGGACACCGGGGAGCTGTTTTTT. Amino acids: CASRATSGGVDTGELFF. The V gene is TRBV6-4, the J gene TRBJ2-2, with 12 bases matching TRBD2. CDR1 MRHNA and CDR2 SNTAGT come from the germline V gene. The CDR3 covers 17 residues. After removal of 6 bases from V and 3 bases from J, the junction contained 8 bases not matched to a gene.

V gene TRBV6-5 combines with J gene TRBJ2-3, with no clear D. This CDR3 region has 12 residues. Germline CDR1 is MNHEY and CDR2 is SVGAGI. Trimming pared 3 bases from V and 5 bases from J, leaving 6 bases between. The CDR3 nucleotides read TGTGCCAGCAGTTATGGGGAAGATACGCAGTATTTT. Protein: CASSYGEDTQYF.

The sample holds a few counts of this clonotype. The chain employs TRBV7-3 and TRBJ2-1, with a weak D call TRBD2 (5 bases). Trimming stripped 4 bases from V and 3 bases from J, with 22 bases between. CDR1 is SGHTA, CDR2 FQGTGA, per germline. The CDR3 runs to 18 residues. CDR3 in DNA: TGTGCCAGCAGCTCGTCGAGGAACTCTAGCCCCAACTACAATGAGCAGTTCTTC. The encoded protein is CASSSSRNSSPNYNEQFF.

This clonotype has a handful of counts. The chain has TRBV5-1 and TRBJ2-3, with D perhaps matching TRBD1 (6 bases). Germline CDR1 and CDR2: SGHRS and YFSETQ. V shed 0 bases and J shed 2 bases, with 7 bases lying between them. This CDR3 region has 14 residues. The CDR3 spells CASSLGGPTDTQYF. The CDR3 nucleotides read TGCGCCAGCAGCTTGGGGGGGCCCACAGATACGCAGTATTTT.

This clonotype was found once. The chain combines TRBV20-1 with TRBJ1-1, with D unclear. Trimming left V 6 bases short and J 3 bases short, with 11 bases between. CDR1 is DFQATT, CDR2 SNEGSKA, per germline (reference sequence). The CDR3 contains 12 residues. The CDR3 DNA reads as TGCAGTGCCGCGGGTGAGGACACTGAAGCTTTCTTT. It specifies CSAAGEDTEAFF.

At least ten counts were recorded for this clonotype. The chain's CDR3 is CASSFTRGNTDTQYF. For the CDR3, the DNA is TGTGCCAGCAGCTTTACTCGGGGGAACACAGATACGCAGTATTTT. The V and J genes are TRBV7-6 and TRBJ2-3, with a possible D match to TRBD2 (6 bases). Germline V lookup: CDR1 SGHVS, CDR2 FNYEAQ. V was shortened by 3 bases and J by 2 bases, with 12 bases between the two germline ends. This CDR3 contains 15 residues.

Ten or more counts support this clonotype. CDR3 in amino acids: CSAHRQNTGELFF. The CDR3 DNA sequence: TGCAGTGCCCACCGACAGAACACCGGGGAGCTGTTTTTT. The chain is built from TRBV20-1 and TRBJ2-2; D call uncertain. The germline V gene has CDR1 DFQATT and CDR2 SNEGSKA (reference sequence). The ends were cut back, 6 bases at V and 1 base at J, with 9 bases in the middle. The CDR3 totals 13 residues.

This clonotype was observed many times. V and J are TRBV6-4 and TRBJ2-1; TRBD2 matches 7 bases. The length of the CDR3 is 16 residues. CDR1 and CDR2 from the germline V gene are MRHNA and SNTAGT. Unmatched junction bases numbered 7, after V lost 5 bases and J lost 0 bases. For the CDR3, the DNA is TGTGCCAGCAGTTCCAATACGGGGGGCTCCTACAATGAGCAGTTCTTC. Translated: CASSSNTGGSYNEQFF.

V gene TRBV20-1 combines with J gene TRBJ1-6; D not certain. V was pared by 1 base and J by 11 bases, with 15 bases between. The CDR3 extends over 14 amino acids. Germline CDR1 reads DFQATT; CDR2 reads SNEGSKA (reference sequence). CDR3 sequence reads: CSARGVEGRAPLHF. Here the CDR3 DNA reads TGCAGTGCTAGAGGAGTTGAGGGAAGGGCACCCCTCCACTTT.

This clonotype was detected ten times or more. In DNA form, the CDR3 reads TGTGCCAGCAGCCTCCTGACCCCTACAGATACGCAGTATTTT. It specifies CASSLLTPTDTQYF. The chain joins TRBV12-3 or TRBV12-4 to TRBJ2-3, with D unclear. The CDR3 is 14 amino acids. V was shortened by 6 bases and J by 3 bases, with 13 bases between the two germline ends.

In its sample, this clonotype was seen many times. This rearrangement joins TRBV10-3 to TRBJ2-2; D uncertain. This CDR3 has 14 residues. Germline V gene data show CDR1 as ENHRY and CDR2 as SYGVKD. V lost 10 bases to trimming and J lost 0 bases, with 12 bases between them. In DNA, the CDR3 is TGTGCCACTAGGACCGTCGCGAACACCGGGGAGCTGTTTTTT. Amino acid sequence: CATRTVANTGELFF.

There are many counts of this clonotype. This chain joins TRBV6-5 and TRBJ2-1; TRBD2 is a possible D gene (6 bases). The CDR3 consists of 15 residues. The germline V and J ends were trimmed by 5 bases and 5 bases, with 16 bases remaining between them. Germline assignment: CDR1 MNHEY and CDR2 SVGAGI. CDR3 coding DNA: TGTGCCAGCAGTCCCCGGACGACTAGTGACAATGAGCAGTTCTTC. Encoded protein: CASSPRTTSDNEQFF.

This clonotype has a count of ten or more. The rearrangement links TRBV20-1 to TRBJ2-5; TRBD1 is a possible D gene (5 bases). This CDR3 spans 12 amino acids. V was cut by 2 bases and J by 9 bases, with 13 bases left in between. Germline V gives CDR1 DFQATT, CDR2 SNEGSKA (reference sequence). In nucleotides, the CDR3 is TGCAGTGCTAGATCAGGGTATGAGGCCCAGTACTTC. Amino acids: CSARSGYEAQYF.

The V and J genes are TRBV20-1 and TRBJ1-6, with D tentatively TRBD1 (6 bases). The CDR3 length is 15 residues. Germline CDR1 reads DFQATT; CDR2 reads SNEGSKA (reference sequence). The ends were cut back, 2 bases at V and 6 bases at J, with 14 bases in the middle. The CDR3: CSARIYRVVNSPLHF. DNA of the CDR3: TGCAGTGCTAGAATTTACAGGGTTGTTAATTCACCCCTCCACTTT.

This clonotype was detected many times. CDR3 DNA sequence: TGCAGTGTTCCGGGACAGGGGGTCTACGAGCAGTACTTC. Its protein product is CSVPGQGVYEQYF. The chain couples TRBV20-1 to TRBJ2-7; 11 bases line up with TRBD1. Germline V lookup: CDR1 DFQATT, CDR2 SNEGSKA (reference sequence). CDR3 length equals 13 residues. J was trimmed by 3 bases and V by 7 bases; bases with no gene match: 5.